Sequencing of this TCR beta chain was carried out in a study of siplizumab effects on memory and regulatory T cells. Data came from immunoSEQ multiplex PCR; TCRdb stores just in-frame clones and leaves some out. The data contain about 97,000 clones, 80% to 95% of them singletons. Overall study results and limits: A minor fraction of alloreactive clones, and no more, mapped to unstimulated subsets. Siplizumab cultures yielded proliferating Tregs whose suppressive function was not confirmed. Memory T cells appeared less diverse than naive cells, which seemed to contribute substantially to alloresponse.

To note about this clone: Its target is not known.

Specimen: non-Treg CD4+ T cells sorted from blood. The source of this sequence is a human donor in good health.

In DNA, the CDR3 is TGTGCCAGCAGCCTATACCACGGGGAGAACACTGAAGCTTTCTTT. Translating it yields CASSLYHGENTEAFF. The rearrangement links TRBV5-5 to TRBJ1-1; the D is unclear. In germline, CDR1 is SGHKS, CDR2 YYEKEE (reference sequence). The V and J ends lost 4 bases and 1 base respectively, with 14 bases between them. The CDR3 extends over 15 amino acids.